This T cell receptor (beta chain) came from a study of shared clonotypes between healthy human individuals. Deletions cut 5 bases from V and 0 bases from J, with 5 bases between. Germline V gene sequence: CDR1 WSHSY, CDR2 SAAADI. The CDR3 loop spans 13 amino acids. Details on this clone: Its specificity is unknown.

As processed by the authors: ImmunoSEQ only sent back junction sequences with no quality scores, so filtering was done differently. Sequencing used immunoSEQ multiplex PCR; TCRdb keeps in-frame clones, though not all of them. Clone size and the V and J calls come from that table; the DNA yielded D and trimming. The repertoire holds roughly 2.2 million clones, with 85% to 95% as singletons. Study observations and caveats: Generation of non-shared clonotypes was less probable than generation of clonotypes shared by all four donors. Across a handful of donors, naive CD4 shared roughly 5%, naive CD8 more than 3%, memory CD4 roughly 2.4%, memory CD8 0.35% to 0.5%.

The sequence was collected from a young man in good health. Some clones in this sample may be carry-over from other donors' samples. The chain links TRBV10-2 to TRBJ2-1; D not certain. Sequenced sample: naive CD4+ T cells from PBMCs. As for subset: CD45RA+ positively selected. CDR3 in DNA: TGCGCCAGCAGTTTGAGCTCCTACAATGAGCAGTTCTTC. This sequence encodes CASSLSSYNEQFF.